This T cell receptor (beta chain) is drawn from a study of radiation and T cells in renal cell carcinoma (dated by TCRdb to 2020 to 2022). Regarding the research as a whole: Samples came from a clinical trial, in which primary renal cell carcinomas received 15 Gy stereotactic body radiation therapy followed by nephrectomy 4 weeks later. A total of approximately 53 samples underwent TCR beta sequencing, made up of 25 or so tumors and roughly 27 peripheral blood samples. In the 55 or so samples combined, around 3.7 million unique CDR3 nucleotide sequences were found, encoding roughly 2,500,000 unique CDR3 amino acid sequences.

The immunoSEQ kit was used, according to the manufacturer's recommendations, to generate TCR beta libraries from genomic DNA. To prepare the libraries, a first multiplex PCR with proprietary primers was run, followed by a second PCR that added unique barcodes, and a bead cleanup was done after each round. Each sample batch included a kit-provided positive control reaction and a negative control reaction. The final libraries underwent checking on an Agilent 4200 TapeStation D1000 ScreenTape, volumetric pooling, and quantification by qPCR. Sequencing ran on an Illumina NextSeq500 with a MidOutput 150-cycle cartridge, using 156 Read1 and 15 Index1 cycles with kit custom primers. The pooled library was loaded at roughly 0.98 pM with an approximately 18% PhiX control spike-in. The source study handled its data this way. Vendor-processed data were analyzed in R, and a clonotype was defined as all T cells sharing the same CDR3 nucleotide sequence. In the clone abundance analyses, frequencies in each sample were normalized to that sample's 10,000 most abundant clones. Before analysis, public T cell clones were removed, and these numbered fewer than five per sample on average. A difference in abundance of at least 32-fold between compartments was used to define tumor-enriched and baseline blood-enriched clonotypes. A beta-binomial differential abundance model was used to identify clonotypes that were expanded or contracted between blood time points. Tumor-blood repertoire similarity was measured with the Baroni-Urbani and Buser coefficient, and groups were compared using two-tailed Wilcoxon tests in R. TCRdb holds this immuneACCESS table with in-frame rearrangements only. Some clones are missing; in checked studies, unresolved V genes explain under half, and the rest has no known cause. V and J calls and clone size are copied from that table; D and trimming were computed from the DNA. The sample table shows around 26,000 clones, and approximately 84% are seen once. The ten biggest clones cover roughly a third of the sample.

In the case of this clone: Its antigen specificity is not known. Base qualities were left out, and no much larger clone turns up one base away.

The study at large found these results: No pretreatment tumor biopsies were available, so the baseline intratumoral presence of clonotypes could not be determined. The single-armed trial design could not address effects of radiation dose or scheduling on the TCR repertoire. Dynamics of the blood repertoire were not tracked past 4 weeks after treatment. Top tumor clonotypes rose in blood from baseline to 2 weeks post-radiation, then contracted by 4 weeks, suggesting transient expansion of tumor-resident clones.

The sample's time point label is to be understood as: blood 2 weeks post-SBRT. In the paper's terms, the treatment or condition label means: 15 Gy SBRT to primary tumor, nephrectomy 4 weeks later. To follow tumor-enriched clonotypes, peripheral blood was collected serially from radiation-treated patients at baseline and again at 2 weeks and 4 weeks after SBRT. Every patient had renal cell carcinoma of clear cell pathology. The QIAamp DNA Blood Mini Kit (Qiagen) was used to prepare genomic DNA for TCR sequencing. The analyses included just those samples that passed every quality control check. Here the sequenced sample was blood, taken from a patient whose treatment included radiotherapy and nephrectomy. The clonotype was recovered from a man between 60 and 75 years old with renal cell carcinoma.

The CDR3 region has the sequence CASSPQIIGGLTGETQYF. In nucleotide form, the sequence is TGTGCCAGCAGCCCCCAGATCATCGGCGGGCTCACCGGGGAGACCCAGTACTTC. The V and J segments used are TRBV4-2 and TRBJ2-5, and perhaps TRBD2 as D gene, on 5 matching bases. The CDR3 numbers 18 residues from cysteine through phenylalanine. Just CDR3 DNA is preserved here, 54 bases in frame from base 1. CDR1 and CDR2, looked up from the germline V gene, are LGHNA and YNFKEQ. V drops 4 bases and J drops 5 bases, leaving 26 bases in between.